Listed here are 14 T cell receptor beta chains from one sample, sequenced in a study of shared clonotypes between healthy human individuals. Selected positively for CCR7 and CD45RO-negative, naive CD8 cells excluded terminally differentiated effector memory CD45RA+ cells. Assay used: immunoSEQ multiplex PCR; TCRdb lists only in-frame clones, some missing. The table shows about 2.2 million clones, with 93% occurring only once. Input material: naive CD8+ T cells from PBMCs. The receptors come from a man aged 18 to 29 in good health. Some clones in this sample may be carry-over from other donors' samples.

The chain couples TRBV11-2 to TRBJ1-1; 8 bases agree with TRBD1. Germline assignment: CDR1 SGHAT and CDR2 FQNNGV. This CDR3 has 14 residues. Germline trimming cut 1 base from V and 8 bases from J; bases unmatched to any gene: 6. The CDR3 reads CASSLAAWDREAFF. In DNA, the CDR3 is TGTGCCAGCAGCTTAGCGGCTTGGGACAGGGAAGCTTTCTTT.

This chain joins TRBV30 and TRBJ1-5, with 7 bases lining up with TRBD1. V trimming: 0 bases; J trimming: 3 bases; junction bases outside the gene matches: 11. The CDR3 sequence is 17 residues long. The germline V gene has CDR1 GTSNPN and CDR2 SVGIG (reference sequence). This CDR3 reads CAWSVRQGNLNNQPQHF. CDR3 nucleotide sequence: TGTGCCTGGAGTGTACGACAGGGCAACTTGAACAATCAGCCCCAGCATTTT.

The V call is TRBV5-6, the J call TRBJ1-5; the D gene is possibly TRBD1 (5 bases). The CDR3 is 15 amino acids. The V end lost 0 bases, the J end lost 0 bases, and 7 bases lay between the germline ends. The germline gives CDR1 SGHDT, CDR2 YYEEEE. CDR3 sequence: CASSLGQYSNQPQHF. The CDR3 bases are TGTGCCAGCAGCTTGGGACAGTATAGCAATCAGCCCCAGCATTTT. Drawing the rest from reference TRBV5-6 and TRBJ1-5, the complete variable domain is DAGVTQSPTHLIKTRGQQVTLRCSPKSGHDTVSWYQQALGQGPQFIFQYYEEEERQRGNFPDRFSGHQFPNYSSELNVNALLLGDSALYLCASSLGQYSNQPQHFGDGTRLSIL.

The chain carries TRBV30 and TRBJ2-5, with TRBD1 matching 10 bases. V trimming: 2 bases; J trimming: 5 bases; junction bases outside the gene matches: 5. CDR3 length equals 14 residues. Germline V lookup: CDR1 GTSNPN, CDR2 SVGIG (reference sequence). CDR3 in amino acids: CAWSPPDRGETQYF. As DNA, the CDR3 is TGTGCCTGGAGTCCGCCGGACAGGGGGGAGACCCAGTACTTC.

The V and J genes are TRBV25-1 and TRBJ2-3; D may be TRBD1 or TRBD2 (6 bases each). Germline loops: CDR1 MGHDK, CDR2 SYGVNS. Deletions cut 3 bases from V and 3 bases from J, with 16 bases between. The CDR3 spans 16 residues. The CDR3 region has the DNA TGTGCCAGCAGTGATGCGAAAGGGGGGAGGACAGATACGCAGTATTTT. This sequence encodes CASSDAKGGRTDTQYF.

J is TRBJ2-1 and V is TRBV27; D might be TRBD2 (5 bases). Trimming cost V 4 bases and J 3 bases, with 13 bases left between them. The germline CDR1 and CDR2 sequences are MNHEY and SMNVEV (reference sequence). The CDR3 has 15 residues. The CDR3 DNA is TGTGCCAGCAGTTCCCCGGGGAATCTCTACAATGAGCAGTTCTTC. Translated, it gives CASSSPGNLYNEQFF.

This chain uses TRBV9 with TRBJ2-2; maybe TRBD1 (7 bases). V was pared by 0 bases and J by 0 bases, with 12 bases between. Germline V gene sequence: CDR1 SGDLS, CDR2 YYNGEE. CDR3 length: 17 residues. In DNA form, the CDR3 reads TGTGCCAGCAGCGTAGACAGGGGAGGATCGAACACCGGGGAGCTGTTTTTT. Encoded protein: CASSVDRGGSNTGELFF.

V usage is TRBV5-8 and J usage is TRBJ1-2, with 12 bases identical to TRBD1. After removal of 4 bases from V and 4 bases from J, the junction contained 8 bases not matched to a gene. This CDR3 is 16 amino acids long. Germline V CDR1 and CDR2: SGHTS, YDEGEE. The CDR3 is CASSQMGTGGAYGYTF. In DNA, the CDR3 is TGTGCCAGCAGCCAGATGGGGACAGGGGGCGCCTATGGCTACACCTTC.

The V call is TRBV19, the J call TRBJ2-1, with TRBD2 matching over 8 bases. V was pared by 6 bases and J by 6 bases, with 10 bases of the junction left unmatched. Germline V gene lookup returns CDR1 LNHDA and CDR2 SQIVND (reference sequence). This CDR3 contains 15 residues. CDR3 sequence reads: CASRGGSGSVNEQFF. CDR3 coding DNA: TGTGCCAGTAGGGGGGGGAGCGGGAGTGTCAATGAGCAGTTCTTC.

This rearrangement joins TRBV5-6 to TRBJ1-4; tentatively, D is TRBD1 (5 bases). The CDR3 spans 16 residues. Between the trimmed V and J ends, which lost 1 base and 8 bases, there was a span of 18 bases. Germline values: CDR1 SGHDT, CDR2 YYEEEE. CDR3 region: CASSLFAHRGGEKLFF. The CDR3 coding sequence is TGTGCCAGCAGCTTGTTTGCGCACCGGGGCGGCGAAAAACTGTTTTTT.

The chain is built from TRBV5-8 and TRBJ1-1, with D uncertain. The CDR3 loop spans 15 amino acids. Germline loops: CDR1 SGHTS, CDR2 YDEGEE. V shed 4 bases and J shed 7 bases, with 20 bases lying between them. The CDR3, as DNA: TGTGCCAGCAGCCCTAGTAGGCACTTTGAAAATGAAGCTTTCTTT. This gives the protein CASSPSRHFENEAFF.

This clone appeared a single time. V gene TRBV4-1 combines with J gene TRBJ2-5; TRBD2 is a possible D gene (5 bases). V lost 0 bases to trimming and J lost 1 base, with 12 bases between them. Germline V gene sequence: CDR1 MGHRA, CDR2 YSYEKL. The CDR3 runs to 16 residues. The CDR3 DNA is TGCGCCAGCAGCCAAGATAACACTAGAGTCCAAGAGACCCAGTACTTC. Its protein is CASSQDNTRVQETQYF.

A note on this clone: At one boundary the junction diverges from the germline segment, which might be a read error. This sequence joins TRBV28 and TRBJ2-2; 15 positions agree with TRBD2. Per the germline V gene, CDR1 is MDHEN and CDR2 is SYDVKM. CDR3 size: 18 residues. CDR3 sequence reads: CASSTGLAGGPNTGELFF. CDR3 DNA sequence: TGTGCCAGCAGTACAGGACTAGCGGGAGGGCCGAATACCGGGGAGCTGTTTTTT.

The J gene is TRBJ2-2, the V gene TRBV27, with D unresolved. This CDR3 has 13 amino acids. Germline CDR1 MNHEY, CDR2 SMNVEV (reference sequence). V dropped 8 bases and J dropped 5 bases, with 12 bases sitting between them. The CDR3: CASGEGVTGELFF. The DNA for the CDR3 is TGTGCCAGCGGGGAAGGAGTTACCGGGGAGCTGTTTTTT.